The sequence of this TCR beta chain was determined in a study of T-cell memory formation after mild COVID-19. Overall study results and limits: The finding that pre-infection memory included some responding clones suggested that cross-reactive memory joined.

As to this clonotype: No antigen is known for it.

Barcoded TCR alpha and TCR beta cDNA libraries with UMIs came from 5'RACE using constant-segment primers. One entry per CDR3 protein, called by TCRdb with MiXCR from the 5' RACE reads. The repertoire holds hundreds of thousands of distinct CDR3 sequences, with approximately 23% as singletons. V dropped 0 bases and J dropped 7; count of bases not matched to a gene: 17. The CDR3 totals 18 residues. The V call is TRBV23-1, the J call TRBJ2-5; TRBD1 matches 7 bases. TRBV23-1 is identified as an open reading frame with a role that is uncertain. The origin of this receptor is an adult woman who had mild COVID-19 (a few samples of this study predate the infection). Cell type and time point are not known. The sequenced sample was PBMCs or a T cell subset sorted from them (not recorded which). This CDR3 reads CASSQSNKRQGPSGTQYF. CDR3 in DNA: TGCGCCAGCAGTCAATCGAATAAGCGACAGGGCCCTTCCGGGACCCAGTACTTC.